This T cell receptor beta chain was profiled in a study of blood T cell repertoires in COVID-19. For the study at large: Some COVID-19 samples were acute and others convalescent; all came from the United States, Italy and Spain. T cells, B-cell-depleted T cells, or PBMCs provided the cDNA or gDNA that served as material.

V was pared by 4 bases and J by 6 bases, with 11 bases between. In germline, CDR1 is SGHNT, CDR2 YYREEE (reference sequence). CDR3 length: 13 residues. The Seattle site enrolled patients during active infection and followed them longitudinally. In the authors' methods: Estimated nucleated cell counts came from reference gene primer amplification. The assay was immunoSEQ multiplex PCR, and TCRdb's table has in-frame clones only and misses some. The V and J calls and the clone size are those of that table, but D and trimming were determined from the DNA. The repertoire holds about 480,000 clones, with approximately 88% as singletons.

What was sequenced was peripheral blood. The rearrangement uses TRBV5-4 and TRBJ2-1; maybe TRBD1 (6 bases). The origin of this receptor is a woman in her forties or fifties with COVID-19, enrolled during active disease. CDR3 nucleotide sequence: TGTGCCAGCAGCCCCCAGGGGTCCAATGAGCAGTTCTTC. Protein product: CASSPQGSNEQFF. The full variable domain, with the rest looked up from reference TRBV5-4 and TRBJ2-1, is ETGVTQSPTHLIKTRGQQVTLRCSSQSGHNTVSWYQQALGQGPQFIFQYYREEENGRGNFPPRFSGLQFPNYSSELNVNALELDDSALYLCASSPQGSNEQFFGPGTRLTVL.